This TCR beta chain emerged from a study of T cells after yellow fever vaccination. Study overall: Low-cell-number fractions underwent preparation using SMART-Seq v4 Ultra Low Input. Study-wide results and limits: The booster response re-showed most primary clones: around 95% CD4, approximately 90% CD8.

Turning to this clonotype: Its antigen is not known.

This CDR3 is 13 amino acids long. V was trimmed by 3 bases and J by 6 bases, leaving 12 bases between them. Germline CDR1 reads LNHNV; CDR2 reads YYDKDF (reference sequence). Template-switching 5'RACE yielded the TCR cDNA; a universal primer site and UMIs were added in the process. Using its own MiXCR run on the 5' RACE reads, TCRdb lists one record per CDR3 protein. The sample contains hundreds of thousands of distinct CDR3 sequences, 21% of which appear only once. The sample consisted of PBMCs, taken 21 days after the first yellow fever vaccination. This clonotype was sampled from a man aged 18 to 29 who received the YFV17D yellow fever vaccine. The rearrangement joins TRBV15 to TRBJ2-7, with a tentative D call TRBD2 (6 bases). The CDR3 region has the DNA TGTGCCACCAGCAGTGGAGGGAGTAGCGAGCAGTACGTC. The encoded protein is CATSSGGSSEQYV.